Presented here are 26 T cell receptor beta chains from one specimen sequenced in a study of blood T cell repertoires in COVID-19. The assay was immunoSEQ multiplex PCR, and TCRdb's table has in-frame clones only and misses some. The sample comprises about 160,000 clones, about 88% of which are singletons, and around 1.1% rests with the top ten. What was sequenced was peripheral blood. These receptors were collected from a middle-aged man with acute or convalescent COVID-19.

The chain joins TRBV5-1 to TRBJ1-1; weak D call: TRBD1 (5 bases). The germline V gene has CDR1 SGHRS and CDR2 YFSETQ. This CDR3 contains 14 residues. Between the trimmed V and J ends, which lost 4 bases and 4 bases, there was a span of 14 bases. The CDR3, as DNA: TGCGCCAGCAGCACCGCAGGGTGGAGCACTGAAGCTTTCTTT. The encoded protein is CASSTAGWSTEAFF.

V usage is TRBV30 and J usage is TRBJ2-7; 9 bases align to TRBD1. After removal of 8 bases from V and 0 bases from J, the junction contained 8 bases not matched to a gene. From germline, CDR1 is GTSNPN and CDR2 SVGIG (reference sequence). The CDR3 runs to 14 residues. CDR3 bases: TGTGCCGCCTCCCAGGGACAGGGCTCCTACGAGCAGTACTTC. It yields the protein CAASQGQGSYEQYF. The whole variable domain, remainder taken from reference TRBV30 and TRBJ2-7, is SQTIHQWPATLVQPVGSPLSLECTVEGTSNPNLYWYRQAAGRGLQLLFYSVGIGQISSEVPQNLSASRPQDRQFILSSKKLLLSDSGFYLCAASQGQGSYEQYFGPGTRLTVT.

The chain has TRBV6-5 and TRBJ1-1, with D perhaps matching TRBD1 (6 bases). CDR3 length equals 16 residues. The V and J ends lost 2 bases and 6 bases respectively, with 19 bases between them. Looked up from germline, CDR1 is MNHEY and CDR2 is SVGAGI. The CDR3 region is CASSYPGQQRTAEAFF. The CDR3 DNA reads TGTGCCAGCAGTTACCCCGGACAGCAAAGGACCGCTGAAGCTTTCTTT.

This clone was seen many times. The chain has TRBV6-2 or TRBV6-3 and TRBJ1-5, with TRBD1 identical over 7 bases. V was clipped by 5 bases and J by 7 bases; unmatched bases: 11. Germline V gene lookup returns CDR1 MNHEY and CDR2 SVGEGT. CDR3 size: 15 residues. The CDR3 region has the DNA TGTGCCAGCAGTACCCCGACAGGGATAGAACAGCCCCAGCATTTT. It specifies CASSTPTGIEQPQHF.

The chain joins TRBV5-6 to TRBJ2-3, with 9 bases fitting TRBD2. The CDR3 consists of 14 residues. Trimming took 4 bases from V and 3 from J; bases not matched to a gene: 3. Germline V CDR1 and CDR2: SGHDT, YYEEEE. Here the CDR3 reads CASSEGLATDTQYF. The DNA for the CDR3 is TGTGCCAGCAGCGAGGGACTAGCAACAGATACGCAGTATTTT.

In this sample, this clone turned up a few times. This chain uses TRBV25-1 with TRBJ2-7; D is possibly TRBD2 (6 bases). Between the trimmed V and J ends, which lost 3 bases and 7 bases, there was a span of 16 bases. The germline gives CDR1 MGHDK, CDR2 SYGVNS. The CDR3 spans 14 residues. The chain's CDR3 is CASSEEGPVEEQYF. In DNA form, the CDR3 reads TGTGCCAGCAGTGAGGAGGGTCCGGTTGAGGAGCAGTACTTC.

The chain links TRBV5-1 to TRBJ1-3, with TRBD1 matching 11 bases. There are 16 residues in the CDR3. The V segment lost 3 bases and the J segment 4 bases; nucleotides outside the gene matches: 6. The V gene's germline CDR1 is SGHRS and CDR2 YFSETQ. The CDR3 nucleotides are TGCGCCAGCAGCTCCGGACAGGGGGCGCCCGGAAACACCATATATTTT. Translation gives CASSSGQGAPGNTIYF.

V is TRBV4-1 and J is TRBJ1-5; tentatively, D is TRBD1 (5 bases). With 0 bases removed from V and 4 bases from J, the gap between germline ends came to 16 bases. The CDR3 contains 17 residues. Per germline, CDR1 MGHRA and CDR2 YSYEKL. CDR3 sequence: CASSQDPVGGSNQPQHF. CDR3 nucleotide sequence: TGCGCCAGCAGCCAAGATCCCGTGGGGGGAAGTAATCAGCCCCAGCATTTT.

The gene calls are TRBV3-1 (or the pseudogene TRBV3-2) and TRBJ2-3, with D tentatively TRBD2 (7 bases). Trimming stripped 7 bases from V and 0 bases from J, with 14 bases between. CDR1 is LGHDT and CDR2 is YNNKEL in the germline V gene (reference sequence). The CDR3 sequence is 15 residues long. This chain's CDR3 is CASMEAGASTDTQYF. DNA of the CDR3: TGTGCCAGCATGGAGGCGGGGGCTAGCACAGATACGCAGTATTTT.

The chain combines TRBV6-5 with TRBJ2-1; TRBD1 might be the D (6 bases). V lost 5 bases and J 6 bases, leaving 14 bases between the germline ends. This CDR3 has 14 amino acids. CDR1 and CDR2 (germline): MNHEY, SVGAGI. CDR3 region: CASSRDGTPNEQFF. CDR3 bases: TGTGCCAGCAGTCGGGACGGGACACCCAATGAGCAGTTCTTC.

This chain's CDR3 is CASSPDYQEAFF. CDR3 bases: TGTGCCAGCTCACCAGATTATCAGGAAGCTTTCTTT. The chain couples TRBV18 to TRBJ1-1; D remains unclear. The CDR3 sequence is 12 residues long. The V gene lost 2 bases and the J gene lost 8 bases, with 9 bases spanning the gap. Germline assignment: CDR1 KGHSH and CDR2 LQKENI.

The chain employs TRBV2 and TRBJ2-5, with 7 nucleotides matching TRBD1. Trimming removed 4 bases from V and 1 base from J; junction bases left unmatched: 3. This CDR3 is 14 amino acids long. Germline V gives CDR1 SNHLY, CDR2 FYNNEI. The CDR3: CASSVRTGQETQYF. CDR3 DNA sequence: TGTGCCAGCAGTGTACGGACAGGCCAAGAGACCCAGTACTTC.

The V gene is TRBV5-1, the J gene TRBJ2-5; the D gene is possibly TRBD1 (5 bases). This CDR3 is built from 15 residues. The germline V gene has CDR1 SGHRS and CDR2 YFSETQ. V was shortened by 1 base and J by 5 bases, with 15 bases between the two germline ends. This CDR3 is CASSLLGQGGETQYF. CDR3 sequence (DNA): TGCGCCAGCAGCTTGTTGGGGCAGGGTGGTGAGACCCAGTACTTC.

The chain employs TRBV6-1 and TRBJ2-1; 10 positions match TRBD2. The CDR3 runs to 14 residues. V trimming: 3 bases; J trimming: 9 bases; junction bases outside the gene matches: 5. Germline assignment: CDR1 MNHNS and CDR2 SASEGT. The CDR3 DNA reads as TGTGCCAGCAGTGAGAGCGGGGGGGCTACTGAGCAGTTCTTC. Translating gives CASSESGGATEQFF.

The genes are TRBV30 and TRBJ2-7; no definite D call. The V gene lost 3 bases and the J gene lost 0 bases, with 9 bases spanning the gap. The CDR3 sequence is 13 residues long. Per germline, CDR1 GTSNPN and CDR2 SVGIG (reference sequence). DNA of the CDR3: TGTGCCTGGAGGGCGGATCACTCCTACGAGCAGTACTTC. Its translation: CAWRADHSYEQYF.

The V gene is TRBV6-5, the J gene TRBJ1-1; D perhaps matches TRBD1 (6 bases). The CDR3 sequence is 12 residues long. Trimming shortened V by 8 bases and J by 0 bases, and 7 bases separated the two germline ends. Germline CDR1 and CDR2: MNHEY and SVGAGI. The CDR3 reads CASGGMNTEAFF. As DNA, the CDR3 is TGTGCCAGCGGGGGCATGAACACTGAAGCTTTCTTT.

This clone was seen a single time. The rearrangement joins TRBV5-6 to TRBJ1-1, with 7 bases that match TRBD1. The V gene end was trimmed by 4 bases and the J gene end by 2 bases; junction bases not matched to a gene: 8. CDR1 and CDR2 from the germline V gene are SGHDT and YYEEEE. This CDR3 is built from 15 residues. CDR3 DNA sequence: TGTGCCAGCAGCGGTAACAGGGGCCTTAACACTGAAGCTTTCTTT. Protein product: CASSGNRGLNTEAFF.

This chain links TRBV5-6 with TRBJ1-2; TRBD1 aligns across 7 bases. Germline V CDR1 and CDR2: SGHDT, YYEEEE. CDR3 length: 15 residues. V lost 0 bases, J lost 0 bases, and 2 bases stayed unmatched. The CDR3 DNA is TGTGCCAGCAGCTTGGTAACAGGGGCTAACTATGGCTACACCTTC. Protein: CASSLVTGANYGYTF.

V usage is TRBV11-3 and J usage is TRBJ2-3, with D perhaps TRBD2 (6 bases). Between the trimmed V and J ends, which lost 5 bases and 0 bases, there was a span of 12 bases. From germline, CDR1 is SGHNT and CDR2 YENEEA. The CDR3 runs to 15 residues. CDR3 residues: CASSRGGKSTDTQYF. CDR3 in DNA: TGTGCCAGCAGCAGGGGCGGGAAGAGCACAGATACGCAGTATTTT.

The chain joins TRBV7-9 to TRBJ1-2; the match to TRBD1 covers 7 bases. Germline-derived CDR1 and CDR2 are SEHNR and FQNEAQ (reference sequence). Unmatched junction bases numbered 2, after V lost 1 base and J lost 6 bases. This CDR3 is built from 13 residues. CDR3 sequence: CASSLGRGNGYTF. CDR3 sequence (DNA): TGTGCCAGCAGCTTAGGCAGGGGGAATGGCTACACCTTC.

This CDR3 reads CASSLESPNTEAFF. The CDR3 DNA reads TGTGCCAGCAGCTTAGAAAGCCCGAACACTGAAGCTTTCTTT. The V and J genes are TRBV11-1 and TRBJ1-1; no firm D call. Germline V CDR1 and CDR2: SGHAT, FQDESV (reference sequence). This CDR3 spans 14 amino acids. Trimming removed 1 base from V and 1 base from J, with 7 bases in between.

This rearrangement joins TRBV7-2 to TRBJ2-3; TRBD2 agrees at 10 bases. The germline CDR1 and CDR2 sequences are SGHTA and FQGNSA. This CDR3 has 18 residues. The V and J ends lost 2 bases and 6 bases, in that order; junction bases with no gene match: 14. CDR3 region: CASSLYASGGKRRDTQYF. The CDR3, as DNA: TGTGCCAGCAGCTTATATGCTAGCGGGGGAAAACGGAGGGATACGCAGTATTTT.

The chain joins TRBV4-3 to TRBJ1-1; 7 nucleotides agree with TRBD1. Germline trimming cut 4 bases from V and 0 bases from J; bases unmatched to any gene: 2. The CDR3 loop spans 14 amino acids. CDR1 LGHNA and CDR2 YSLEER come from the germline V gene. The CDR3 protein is CASSRDSMNTEAFF. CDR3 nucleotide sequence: TGCGCCAGCAGCCGGGACAGTATGAACACTGAAGCTTTCTTT.

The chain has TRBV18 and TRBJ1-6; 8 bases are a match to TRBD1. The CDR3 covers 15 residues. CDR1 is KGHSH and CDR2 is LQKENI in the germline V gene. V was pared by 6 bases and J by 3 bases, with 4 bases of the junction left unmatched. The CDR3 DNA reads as TGTGCCAGCTCGGCACAGGGGGACTATAATTCACCCCTCCACTTT. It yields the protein CASSAQGDYNSPLHF.

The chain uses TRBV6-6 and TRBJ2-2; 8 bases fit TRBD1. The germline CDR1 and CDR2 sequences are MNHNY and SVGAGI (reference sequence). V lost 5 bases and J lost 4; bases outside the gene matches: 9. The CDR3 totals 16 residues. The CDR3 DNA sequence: TGTGCCAGCAGTCGACCAACAGGGGGGCGCACCGGGGAGCTGTTTTTT. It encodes CASSRPTGGRTGELFF.

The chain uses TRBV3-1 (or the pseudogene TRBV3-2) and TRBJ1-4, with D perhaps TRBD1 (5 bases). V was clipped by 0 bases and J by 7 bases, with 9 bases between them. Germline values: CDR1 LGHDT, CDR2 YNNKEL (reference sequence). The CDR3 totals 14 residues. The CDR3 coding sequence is TGTGCCAGCAGCCAAGATGGGGGGAGTGAAAAACTGTTTTTT. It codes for CASSQDGGSEKLFF.